This T cell receptor beta chain was observed in a study of blood T cell repertoires in COVID-19. CDR1 and CDR2 from the germline V gene are SGHNT and YENEEA. CDR3 size: 15 residues. V was clipped by 3 bases and J by 0 bases, with 9 bases between them. The assay was immunoSEQ multiplex PCR, and TCRdb's table has in-frame clones only and misses some. The table has fewer than 500,000 clones, about 87% seen once. Sequencing input: PBMCs or T cells enriched from blood (not recorded which). This chain connects TRBV11-3 to TRBJ2-1; D gene ambiguous. The clonotype was recovered from a man aged 25 to 40 who had recovered from COVID-19. CDR3 bases: TGTGCCAGCAGCTTCGGTGAGAGCTCCTACAATGAGCAGTTCTTC. It yields the protein CASSFGESSYNEQFF. Drawing the rest from reference TRBV11-3 and TRBJ2-1, the complete variable domain is EAGVVQSPRYKIIEKKQPVAFWCNPISGHNTLYWYLQNLGQGPELLIRYENEEAVDDSQLPKDRFSAERLKGVDSTLKIQPAELGDSAVYLCASSFGESSYNEQFFGPGTRLTVL.